A single sample gave rise to the 24 T cell receptor beta chains below, sequenced in a study of early T cells in non-severe SARS-CoV-2 infection. MiXCR, applied by TCRdb to the 5' RACE reads, yields one record per CDR3 protein. The sample records about 30,000 distinct CDR3 sequences, 3% to 4% being singletons. The specimen was whole blood. Receptor source: an adult who was a healthcare worker with PCR-confirmed SARS-CoV-2 infection or an uninfected control (not recorded which).

This clonotype was observed many times. The rearrangement uses TRBV4-2 and TRBJ1-5, with TRBD1 matching 10 bases. Trimming removed 4 bases from V and 0 bases from J; junction bases left unmatched: 15. The germline V gene encodes CDR1 LGHNA and CDR2 YNFKEQ. This CDR3 has 20 amino acids. The CDR3 sequence is CASSPQGGTGATYSNQPQHF. Written as DNA, the CDR3 is TGTGCCAGCAGCCCTCAAGGCGGGACAGGGGCGACCTATAGCAATCAGCCCCAGCATTTT.

This clonotype was counted a few times. The chain uses TRBV6-5 and TRBJ2-7; 11 bases line up with TRBD2. The germline gives CDR1 MNHEY, CDR2 SVGAGI. CDR3 size: 14 residues. After removal of 5 bases from V and 2 bases from J, the junction contained 2 bases not matched to a gene. CDR3 loop: CASSRLAGTYEQYF. In DNA form, the CDR3 reads TGTGCCAGCAGTCGACTAGCGGGGACCTACGAGCAGTACTTC.

This clonotype was seen repeatedly, ten times or more. The chain links TRBV7-7 to TRBJ2-1, with 8 bases lining up with TRBD2. With V trimmed by 1 base and J by 7 bases, 12 bases remained unmatched. This CDR3 is built from 17 residues. CDR1 and CDR2 (germline): SSHAT, FNYEAQ (reference sequence). DNA of the CDR3: TGTGCCAGCAGCTTAGGCCCCCGGGAGGGCCTAGGTAATGAGCAGTTCTTC. Translation gives CASSLGPREGLGNEQFF.

This clonotype has a count of ten or more. The chain couples TRBV28 to TRBJ1-1; 7 nucleotides line up with TRBD1. V was clipped by 7 bases and J by 0 bases; unmatched bases: 5. Looked up from germline, CDR1 is MDHEN and CDR2 is SYDVKM. CDR3 length equals 14 residues. In nucleotides, the CDR3 is TGTGCCAGCACCGAGGGGGCCTTGAACACTGAAGCTTTCTTT. Translation gives CASTEGALNTEAFF.

This clonotype has ten or more counts. The V call is TRBV7-9, the J call TRBJ2-5; 9 positions agree with TRBD2. Germline lookup yields CDR1 SEHNR and CDR2 FQNEAQ (reference sequence). V shed 8 bases and J 4 bases; nucleotides not matched to a gene: 5. CDR3 size: 13 residues. In DNA form, the CDR3 reads TGTGCCAGCTTGCCTAGCGGGACAGAGACCCAGTACTTC. Protein sequence: CASLPSGTETQYF.

This clonotype was picked up many times. The rearrangement uses TRBV15 and TRBJ1-1; no reliable D call. Per germline, CDR1 LNHNV and CDR2 YYDKDF (reference sequence). V lost 5 bases and J lost 6, with 22 bases in between. CDR3 length equals 16 residues. In DNA form, the CDR3 reads TGTGCCACCAGCGGACCTTGGTGGGCGCCTCGGGCTGAAGCTTTCTTT. Its protein is CATSGPWWAPRAEAFF.

This clonotype showed up just a few times. The chain couples TRBV10-2 to TRBJ2-7; no definite D call. The CDR3 spans 15 residues. V lost 0 bases and J 2 bases, leaving 11 bases between the germline ends. Germline V gives CDR1 WSHSY, CDR2 SAAADI. CDR3 protein: CASSESTLRAYEQYF. The CDR3, as DNA: TGCGCCAGCAGTGAGTCGACACTAAGGGCCTACGAGCAGTACTTC.

V is TRBV2 and J is TRBJ2-7; D is tentatively TRBD1 or TRBD2 (5 bases each). Trimming took off 7 bases at V and 3 bases at J, with 13 bases between the two ends. The germline gives CDR1 SNHLY, CDR2 FYNNEI. The CDR3 is made up of 13 amino acids. The CDR3 bases are TGTGCCAGCACCAGGGACCGTCTCTACGAGCAGTACTTC. It specifies CASTRDRLYEQYF.

The table lists this clonotype with many counts. The genes are TRBV7-9 and TRBJ2-1; the match to TRBD2 covers 8 bases. This CDR3 comprises 16 residues. Germline loops: CDR1 SEHNR, CDR2 FQNEAQ (reference sequence). With V trimmed by 4 bases and J by 10 bases, 15 bases remained unmatched. CDR3 coding DNA: TGTGCCAGCAGCTCAAGGCGGGAGGCCCATTCGGGGGAGCAGTTCTTC. Residues: CASSSRREAHSGEQFF.

Details on this clonotype: A read error may explain this, as a much larger clone is one base away. The chain employs TRBV5-6 and TRBJ1-3; D is unclear. This CDR3 has 11 residues. Germline loops: CDR1 SGHDT, CDR2 YYEEEE. Here the CDR3 reads CASSLANTINF. CDR3 DNA: TGTGCCAGCAGCTTGGCGAACACCATAAATTTT.

Ten or more counts support this clonotype. V gene TRBV12-3 or TRBV12-4 combines with J gene TRBJ2-7; the match to TRBD2 covers 7 bases. The ends lost 5 bases at V and 6 bases at J; junction bases unmatched: 7. The CDR3 totals 13 residues. The CDR3 nucleotides read TGTGCCAGCAGTCCGCCCCAGCGGGGCGAGCAGTACTTC. This translates into CASSPPQRGEQYF.

This clonotype was found many times. The chain recombines TRBV12-3 or TRBV12-4 with TRBJ1-1; 9 bases align to TRBD1. The CDR3 consists of 11 residues. V was pared by 8 bases and J by 10 bases, with 5 bases of the junction left unmatched. CDR3 protein: CASGQGRAAFF. The CDR3 bases are TGTGCCAGCGGACAGGGGAGGGCAGCTTTCTTT.

This clonotype has ten or more counts. This chain joins TRBV3-2 and TRBJ1-5; no check of the table's D call, TRBD1, against the DNA was made. TRBV3-2 is annotated as a pseudogene. This CDR3 spans 14 amino acids. The CDR3: CASSQGVGRQPQHF. CDR3 sequence (DNA): TGTGCCAGCAGCCAGGGAGTGGGGCGGCAGCCCCAGCATTTT.

This clonotype was observed many times. This chain connects TRBV5-6 to TRBJ1-4; a possible D gene is TRBD1 (5 bases). The CDR3 contains 13 residues. V lost 4 bases and J lost 16, with 20 bases in between. CDR1 and CDR2 from the germline V gene are SGHDT and YYEEEE. This CDR3 reads CASSPRTFGRPFF. The DNA for the CDR3 is TGTGCCAGCAGCCCGAGGACATTCGGAAGGCCGTTTTTT.

This clonotype was recorded at least ten times. The chain couples TRBV7-3 to TRBJ2-2, with a possible D match to TRBD1 (6 bases). V lost 4 bases and J lost 2, with 14 bases in between. The V gene's germline CDR1 is SGHTA and CDR2 FQGTGA. CDR3 length: 16 amino acids. The CDR3 nucleotides read TGTGCCAGCAGCTCGACCGGGACATTAAACACCGGGGAGCTGTTTTTT. It encodes CASSSTGTLNTGELFF. Filled out from reference TRBV7-3 and TRBJ2-2, the complete variable domain reads GAGVSQTPSNKVTEKGKYVELRCDPISGHTALYWYRQSLGQGPEFLIYFQGTGAADDSGLPNDRFFAVRPEGSVSTLKIQRTERGDSAVYLCASSSTGTLNTGELFFGEGSRLTVL.

The table lists this clonotype with many counts. The chain joins TRBV7-8 to TRBJ2-7; 8 bases are a match to TRBD1. J lost 2 bases, V lost 1 base, and 4 bases had no gene match. The CDR3 totals 15 residues. Germline lookup yields CDR1 SGHVS and CDR2 FQNEAQ. CDR3 bases: TGTGCCAGCAGCTTAGTAGGGGGACAGGCCTACGAGCAGTACTTC. Translation gives CASSLVGGQAYEQYF.

The V gene is TRBV12-5, the J gene TRBJ2-2; 7 bases are shared with TRBD1. This CDR3 is 14 amino acids long. V lost 1 base to trimming and J lost 8 bases; unmatched junction nucleotides: 4. The germline gives CDR1 LGHNT, CDR2 FRNRAP. In nucleotides, the CDR3 is TGTGCTAGTGGTTTGGGACAGGGTACGGGGGAGCTGTTTTTT. Translating it yields CASGLGQGTGELFF.

This clonotype was counted ten times or more. This chain uses TRBV18 with TRBJ2-7; D not resolved. The germline gives CDR1 KGHSH, CDR2 LQKENI. V lost 3 bases to trimming and J lost 2 bases, with 8 bases between them. This CDR3 is 13 amino acids long. The CDR3, as DNA: TGTGCCAGCTCACCGGAGCAGGCCTACGAGCAGTACTTC. Its translation is CASSPEQAYEQYF.

Many counts were recorded for this clonotype. V gene TRBV3-1 combines with J gene TRBJ2-7; 13 bases fit TRBD2. The length of the CDR3 is 16 residues. CDR1 LGHDT and CDR2 YNNKEL come from the germline V gene (reference sequence). V lost 4 bases, J lost 6 bases, and 9 bases stayed unmatched. The CDR3 coding sequence is TGTGCCAGCAGCCTCGAGGGACTAGCGGGGTTACGCGAGCAGTACTTC. Its protein product is CASSLEGLAGLREQYF.

This clonotype is deemed medium-sized. V usage is TRBV11-3 and J usage is TRBJ2-2; D not resolved. The CDR3 runs 14 residues. Germline V gene data show CDR1 as SGHNT and CDR2 as YENEEA. Trimming took 1 base from V and 1 from J, leaving 4 bases between them. The CDR3 protein is CASSLGQNTGELFF. CDR3 nucleotides: TGTGCCAGCAGCTTAGGTCAGAACACCGGGGAGCTGTTTTTT.

This clonotype has more than one count but fewer than ten. V gene TRBV6-6 combines with J gene TRBJ2-2; 7 bases fit TRBD2. CDR1 and CDR2 from the germline V gene are MNHNY and SVGAGI (reference sequence). The CDR3 totals 13 residues. Trimming removed 6 bases from V and 5 bases from J; junction bases left unmatched: 3. In nucleotides, the CDR3 is TGTGCCAGCAGCCCCGGGGGGACCGGGGAGCTGTTTTTT. It encodes CASSPGGTGELFF.

In this sample, this clonotype turned up many times. The V call is TRBV12-3 or TRBV12-4, the J call TRBJ2-2, with D perhaps given as TRBD1 or TRBD2 (6 bases each). Trimming pared 1 base from V and 3 bases from J, leaving 15 bases between. The CDR3 loop spans 17 amino acids. The CDR3 coding sequence is TGTGCCAGCAGTTTAGAACAGGGACTTGGGGACACCGGGGAGCTGTTTTTT. Protein sequence: CASSLEQGLGDTGELFF.

This clonotype was observed many times. This chain links TRBV6-1 with TRBJ2-1; TRBD2 agrees at 9 bases. The CDR3 spans 14 residues. With 6 bases clipped from V and 7 bases from J, the junction kept 7 bases outside the gene matches. Looked up from germline, CDR1 is MNHNS and CDR2 is SASEGT. The CDR3 coding sequence is TGTGCCAGCAGGTGGATAGCGGGAGAGAATGAGCAGTTCTTC. Translation gives CASRWIAGENEQFF.

This clonotype rates as medium-sized (0.01 to 0.1%). The gene calls are TRBV6-6 and TRBJ2-3, with D perhaps TRBD1 or TRBD2 (5 bases each). CDR3 size: 12 residues. Trimming removed 2 bases from V and 11 bases from J, with 11 bases in between. Germline V gives CDR1 MNHNY, CDR2 SVGAGI (reference sequence). CDR3 loop: CASSYAWDQQYF. The CDR3 DNA reads TGTGCCAGCAGTTACGCTTGGGACCAGCAGTATTTT.